The T cell receptor (beta chain) described here comes from a study of shared clonotypes between healthy human individuals. Study-wide context: The donors, two women and a few men, were aged 18 to 49.

As to this clone: Its matching antigen is unknown.

Study conclusions and caveats: Sorted-subset sequencing was shown by rarefaction to be incomplete despite large depth.

The split of CD4+ cells yielded CD45RA+ naive and CD45RA-negative memory subsets. J lost 1 base, V lost 5 bases, and 3 bases had no gene match. This CDR3 has 14 residues. Germline V gene sequence: CDR1 SGHNT, CDR2 YENEEA. Over several immunoSEQ plates, each subset's genomic DNA was distributed in even portions. Only in-frame clones appear in the TCRdb table, and some are missing; sequencing was by immunoSEQ multiplex PCR. The sample records approximately 2.4 million clones, 90% to 96% being singletons. This TCR came from a man in his late teens or twenties in good health. The V call is TRBV11-3, the J call TRBJ1-1; 8 bases agree with TRBD1. The sequenced sample consisted of naive CD4+ T cells sorted from blood. Sample subset: CD45RA+ positively selected. The CDR3 region is CASSAGQENTEAFF. The CDR3 nucleotides read TGTGCCAGCAGCGCGGGACAGGAGAACACTGAAGCTTTCTTT.